What follows describes a single T cell receptor beta chain. The antigen is not known. This sample is drawn from a study of CXCR3-negative and CXCR3-positive naive CD8 T cells. Overall study results and limits: CXCR3-positive naive cells had TRB CDR3s that were more hydrophobic than CXCR3-negative naive cells had.

This CDR3 spans 16 amino acids. Germline values: CDR1 SGHRS, CDR2 YFSETQ. UMI-labeled 5' RACE yielded the TRB cDNA libraries. TCRdb reanalyzed the 5' RACE reads and collapses them to one entry per CDR3 protein, without DNA. This repertoire includes about 150,000 distinct CDR3 sequences. The V call is TRBV5-1, the J call TRBJ1-2; TCRdb picks TRBD1, but there is no DNA to check that call. The sequence was collected from a human donor in good health. Some clones in this sample may be carry-over from other donors' samples. Source material: naive CXCR3+ CD8+ T cells from blood. Subset in this sample: CD45RO-CCR7+CD27+CD95- naive CD8+ T cells expressing CXCR3 (TNR3+). CDR3 in amino acids: CASSLDPAGRTYGYTF.